This TCR beta chain appears in the sequencing data of a study of blood T cell repertoires in COVID-19. This clone has a single count. In the authors' methods: Reference gene primer amplification yielded estimated nucleated cell counts. Clones were sequenced by immunoSEQ multiplex PCR, and TCRdb holds only the in-frame ones, with some missing. The V and J calls and clone size were taken over from that table, and D and trimming were inferred from the DNA. Among under 150,000 clones listed, 77% were seen once. Source material: peripheral blood. The origin of this receptor is a woman aged 50 to 60 with active or convalescent COVID-19.

The CDR3 nucleotides read TGCGCCAGCAGCCACCCTAACAGGGGGAACACTGAAGCTTTCTTT. Its translation: CASSHPNRGNTEAFF. The chain employs TRBV4-3 and TRBJ1-1, with 7 positions matching TRBD1. The CDR3 sequence is 15 residues long. Germline V gene data show CDR1 as LGHNA and CDR2 as YSLEER. J lost 1 base, V lost 3 bases, and 5 bases had no gene match.